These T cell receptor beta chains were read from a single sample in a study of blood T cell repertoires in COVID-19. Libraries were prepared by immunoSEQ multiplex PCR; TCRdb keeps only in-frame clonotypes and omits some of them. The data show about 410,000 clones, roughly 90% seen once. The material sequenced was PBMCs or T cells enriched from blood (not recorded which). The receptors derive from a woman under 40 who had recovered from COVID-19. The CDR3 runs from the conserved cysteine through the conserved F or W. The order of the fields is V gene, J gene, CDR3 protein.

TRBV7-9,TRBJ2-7,CASSQGRYEQYF
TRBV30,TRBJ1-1,CAWSVRRREAFF
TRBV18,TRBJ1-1,CASSPITGTEAFF
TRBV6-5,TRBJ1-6,CASTWSADSPLHF
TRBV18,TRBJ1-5,CASSPPGSPEQPQHF
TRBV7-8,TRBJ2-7,CASSLAWAQYEQYF
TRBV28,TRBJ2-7,CASRDRAYEQYF
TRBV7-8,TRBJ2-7,CASSSRLALYEQYF
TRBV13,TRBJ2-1,CASTKGVGAGRDNEQFF
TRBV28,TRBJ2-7,CASSLGGGVEQYF
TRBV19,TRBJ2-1,CASQDGSLVEQFF
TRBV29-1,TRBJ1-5,CSVGGSNQPQHF
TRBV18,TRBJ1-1,CASSPSRQTNTEAFF
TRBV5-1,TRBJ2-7,CASSFREISEQYF
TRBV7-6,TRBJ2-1,CASSTRPGLDARADEQFF
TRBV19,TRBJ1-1,CASSTLRGNTEAFF
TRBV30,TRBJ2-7,CAWRQGYEQYF
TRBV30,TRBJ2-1,CAWSVPWGPYNEQFF
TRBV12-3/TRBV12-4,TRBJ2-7,CASSSRQAYEQYF
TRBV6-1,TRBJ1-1,CASSRQAGTEAFF
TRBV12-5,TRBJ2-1,CASGFIQGYWEQFF
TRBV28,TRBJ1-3,CASSSWSGTIYF